The sample holds a few counts of the clone carrying this T cell receptor beta chain. Its antigen is not identified. Germline V gives CDR1 KGHSH, CDR2 LQKENI. This CDR3 spans 15 amino acids. After removal of 5 bases from V and 3 bases from J, the junction contained 2 bases not matched to a gene. These data come from a study of T cells in Graves' hyperthyroidism and ophthalmopathy. TCR beta CDR3 regions were amplified from RNA. The HTBI primer set served for first-round RT-PCR of the TCR CDR3. TCRdb processed the multiplex PCR reads anew with MiXCR; each CDR3 protein has one entry. The table shows about 400,000 distinct CDR3 sequences, with 20% to 30% occurring only once. Exclusion of patients followed from uncontrolled infection, other autoimmune disease, pregnancy or lactation. Together with thyroid ultrasound, orbital computed tomography, serum thyroxine and TRAb, clinical symptoms were used for diagnoses. Using 9.5 to 10 ml of fresh peripheral blood, PBMCs were prepared.

Study observations and caveats: Among clonotypes expanded in thyroid above 0.001, most were also found in blood.

Sequenced sample: blood. This receptor was taken from a man in his forties or fifties with Graves' hyperthyroidism. This chain joins TRBV18 and TRBJ2-1, with 12 bases lining up with TRBD2. This CDR3 is CASSWTSGDYNEQFF. CDR3 nucleotides: TGTGCCAGCTCATGGACTAGCGGGGACTACAATGAGCAGTTCTTC.